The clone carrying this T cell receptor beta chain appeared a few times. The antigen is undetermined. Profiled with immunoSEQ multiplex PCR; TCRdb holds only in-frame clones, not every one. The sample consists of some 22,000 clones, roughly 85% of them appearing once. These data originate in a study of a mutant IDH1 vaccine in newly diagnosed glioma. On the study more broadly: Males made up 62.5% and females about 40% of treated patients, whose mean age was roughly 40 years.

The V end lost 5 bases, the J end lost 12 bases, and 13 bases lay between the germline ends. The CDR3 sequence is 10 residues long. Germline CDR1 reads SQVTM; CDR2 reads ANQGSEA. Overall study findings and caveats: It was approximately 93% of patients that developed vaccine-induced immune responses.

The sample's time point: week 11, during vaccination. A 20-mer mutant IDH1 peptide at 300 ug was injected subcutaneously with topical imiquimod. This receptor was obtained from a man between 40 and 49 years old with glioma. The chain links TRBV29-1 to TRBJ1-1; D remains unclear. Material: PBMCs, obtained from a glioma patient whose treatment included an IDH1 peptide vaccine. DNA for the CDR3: TGCAGCGTTCCGGAGGGCGGAACTTTCTTT. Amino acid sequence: CSVPEGGTFF. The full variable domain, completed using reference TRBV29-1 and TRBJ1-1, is SAVISQKPSRDICQRGTSLTIQCQVDSQVTMMFWYRQQPGQSLTLIATANQGSEATYESGFVIDKFPISRPNLTFSTLTVSNMSPEDSSIYLCSVPEGGTFFGQGTRLTVV.